The clone carrying this TCR beta chain has more than one count but fewer than ten. What it binds is unknown. The source of the sample is a study of beta chain features in type 1 diabetes. Study-wide results and caveats: Shorter TCRB CDR3s, moderately but significantly so, were found in Type 1 diabetes patients in all four CD4+ subsets.

The CDR3 extends over 15 amino acids. Germline V gene lookup returns CDR1 SGHRS and CDR2 YFSETQ. Trimming shortened V by 4 bases and J by 0 bases, and 12 bases separated the two germline ends. Expressed TCRB transcripts were sequenced, since all the RNA that had been isolated was reverse transcribed. TCRdb's table, derived via immunoSEQ multiplex PCR, lists solely in-frame clones and lacks some. The repertoire holds some 370,000 clones, with 8.5% to 10% as singletons. This receptor was obtained from a young man with type 1 diabetes. Sequencing was carried out using central memory CD4+ T cells from blood. The genes are TRBV5-1 and TRBJ2-3; D assignment may be TRBD1 or TRBD2 (5 bases each). CDR3: CASSRLGDSTDTQYF. The CDR3 coding sequence is TGCGCCAGCAGCCGATTAGGGGACAGCACAGATACGCAGTATTTT. The entire variable domain, with the rest obtained from reference TRBV5-1 and TRBJ2-3, is as follows: KAGVTQTPRYLIKTRGQQVTLSCSPISGHRSVSWYQQTPGQGLQFLFEYFSETQRNKGNFPGRFSGRQFSNSRSEMNVSTLELGDSALYLCASSRLGDSTDTQYFGPGTRLTVL.